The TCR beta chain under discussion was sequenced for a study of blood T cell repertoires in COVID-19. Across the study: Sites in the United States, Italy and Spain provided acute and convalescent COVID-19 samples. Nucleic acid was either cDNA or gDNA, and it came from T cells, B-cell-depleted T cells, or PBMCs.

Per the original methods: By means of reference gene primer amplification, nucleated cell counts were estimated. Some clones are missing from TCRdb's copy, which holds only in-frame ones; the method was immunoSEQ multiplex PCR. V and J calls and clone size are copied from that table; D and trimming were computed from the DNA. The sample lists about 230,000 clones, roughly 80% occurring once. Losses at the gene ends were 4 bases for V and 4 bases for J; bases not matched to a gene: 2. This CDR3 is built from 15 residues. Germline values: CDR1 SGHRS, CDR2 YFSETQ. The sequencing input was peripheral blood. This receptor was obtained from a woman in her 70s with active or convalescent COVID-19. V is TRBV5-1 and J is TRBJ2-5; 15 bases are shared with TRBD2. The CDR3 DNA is TGCGCCAGCAGCCAGGGACTAGCGGGAGGAGAGACCCAGTACTTC. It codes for CASSQGLAGGETQYF.